A single sample gave rise to the 14 T cell receptor beta chains below, sequenced in a study of blood T cell repertoires in COVID-19. Some clones are missing from TCRdb's copy, which holds only in-frame ones; the method was immunoSEQ multiplex PCR. The profile shows around 400,000 clones, about 90% of them singletons. The specimen sequenced was peripheral blood. The receptor set was obtained from a middle-aged man with acute or convalescent COVID-19.

J is TRBJ2-7 and V is TRBV19, with 10 positions matching TRBD1. The CDR3 covers 16 residues. CDR1 LNHDA and CDR2 SQIVND come from the germline V gene (reference sequence). V trimming: 5 bases; J trimming: 2 bases; junction bases outside the gene matches: 9. The CDR3 nucleotides are TGTGCCAGTAGTCCTATAATTGGACAGGGGGCCTACGAGCAGTACTTC. It is translated as CASSPIIGQGAYEQYF. The whole variable domain, remainder taken from reference TRBV19 and TRBJ2-7, is DGGITQSPKYLFRKEGQNVTLSCEQNLNHDAMYWYRQDPGQGLRLIYYSQIVNDFQKGDIAEGYSVSREKKESFPLTVTSAQKNPTAFYLCASSPIIGQGAYEQYFGPGTRLTVT.

The chain recombines TRBV11-2 with TRBJ2-1, with 9 positions matching TRBD2. The CDR3 sequence is 15 residues long. After removal of 5 bases from V and 0 bases from J, the junction contained 2 bases not matched to a gene. Germline V gives CDR1 SGHAT, CDR2 FQNNGV. Written as DNA, the CDR3 is TGTGCCAGCAGCCCTAGCGGGACCTCCTACAATGAGCAGTTCTTC. Translating gives CASSPSGTSYNEQFF.

V is TRBV5-4 and J is TRBJ2-1; the match to TRBD2 covers 13 bases. The CDR3 is 20 residues long. Germline lookup yields CDR1 SGHNT and CDR2 YYREEE (reference sequence). The trim removed 4 bases at V and 0 bases at J, leaving 13 bases unmatched. The CDR3, as DNA: TGTGCCAGCAGCCACCCACCCGGGACTAGCGGGGCCCGCTCCTACAATGAGCAGTTCTTC. This sequence encodes CASSHPPGTSGARSYNEQFF.

V and J are TRBV5-6 and TRBJ1-2; D uncertain. The germline V gene has CDR1 SGHDT and CDR2 YYEEEE. CDR3 size: 14 residues. The V end lost 4 bases, the J end lost 4 bases, and 14 bases lay between the germline ends. The DNA of the CDR3 is TGTGCCAGCAGCCCCGGGGTTCTCTTCTATGGCTACACCTTC. This translates into CASSPGVLFYGYTF.

CDR3 protein: CASSPQAGGPADTQYF. The CDR3 region has the DNA TGTGCCAGCAGCCCCCAAGCGGGAGGGCCGGCAGATACGCAGTATTTT. J is TRBJ2-3 and V is TRBV9, with 10 positions matching TRBD2. The V gene end was trimmed by 4 bases and the J gene end by 4 bases; junction bases not matched to a gene: 9. The CDR3 is 16 residues long. Germline V gene data show CDR1 as SGDLS and CDR2 as YYNGEE.

Remarks on this clone: Possible read error: a much larger clone is one base away. The rearrangement uses TRBV7-2 and TRBJ2-1; 7 bases line up with TRBD2. Germline CDR1 reads SGHTA; CDR2 reads FQGNSA. Trimming cost V 0 bases and J 2 bases; bases outside gene matches: 1. The CDR3 totals 15 residues. The CDR3 loop is CASSLAGGTYNEQFF. The CDR3 DNA follows: TGTGCCAGCAGCTTAGCGGGGGGGACCTACAATGAGCAGTTCTTC.

CDR3 sequence reads: CASSDENSYEQYF. CDR3 coding DNA: TGTGCCAGCAGTGACGAGAACTCCTACGAGCAGTACTTC. V gene TRBV2 combines with J gene TRBJ2-7; D unclear. CDR3 length equals 13 residues. Deletions cut 3 bases from V and 0 bases from J, with 6 bases between. Germline CDR1 and CDR2: SNHLY and FYNNEI. Drawing the rest from reference TRBV2 and TRBJ2-7, the complete variable domain is EPEVTQTPSHQVTQMGQEVILRCVPISNHLYFYWYRQILGQKVEFLVSFYNNEISEKSEIFDDQFSVERPDGSNFTLKIRSTKLEDSAMYFCASSDENSYEQYFGPGTRLTVT.

This rearrangement joins TRBV5-5 to TRBJ1-1; D remains unclear. V lost 4 bases and J lost 1, with 11 bases in between. CDR1 SGHKS and CDR2 YYEKEE come from the germline V gene (reference sequence). This CDR3 spans 14 amino acids. The CDR3 reads CASSPSLPNTEAFF. The CDR3 DNA reads TGTGCCAGCAGCCCGAGCCTTCCGAACACTGAAGCTTTCTTT.

The rearrangement uses TRBV4-2 and TRBJ2-1; TRBD2 agrees at 8 bases. Germline assignment: CDR1 LGHNA and CDR2 YNFKEQ. V gave up 1 base and J gave up 4 bases; unmatched junction bases: 6. CDR3 length equals 16 residues. The CDR3 sequence is CASSQGASGPYNEQFF. CDR3 in DNA: TGTGCCAGCAGCCAAGGCGCTAGCGGGCCTTACAATGAGCAGTTCTTC.

In its sample, this clone was seen once. The CDR3 sequence is CASSRQVLFSTDTQYF. The DNA of the CDR3 is TGTGCCAGCAGCCGACAGGTTCTCTTTAGCACAGATACGCAGTATTTT. The V and J genes are TRBV7-9 and TRBJ2-3; tentatively, D is TRBD1 (6 bases). The CDR3 covers 16 residues. Trimming removed 5 bases from V and 0 bases from J, with 15 bases in between. Germline loops: CDR1 SEHNR, CDR2 FQNEAQ (reference sequence).

The chain joins TRBV6-5 to TRBJ1-5; weak D call: TRBD1 (6 bases). This CDR3 region has 15 residues. Germline CDR1 reads MNHEY; CDR2 reads SVGAGI. The V end lost 5 bases, the J end lost 4 bases, and 15 bases lay between the germline ends. The CDR3 nucleotides are TGTGCCAGCAGTCCCATGGGGGCACGTAATCAGCCCCAGCATTTT. It specifies CASSPMGARNQPQHF.

The chain employs TRBV24-1 and TRBJ2-1; 10 positions agree with TRBD2. Germline V lookup: CDR1 KGHDR, CDR2 SFDVKD. The CDR3 runs 16 residues. J lost 5 bases, V lost 5 bases, and 8 bases had no gene match. The CDR3 DNA reads TGTGCCACCAGTGGCCAACTAGCGGGGAGAGACAATGAGCAGTTCTTC. As protein: CATSGQLAGRDNEQFF.

Details on this clone: The same CDR3 arises from other DNA sequences in this sample as well. The V gene is TRBV6-5, the J gene TRBJ1-1; D is unresolved. The CDR3 has 14 residues. V lost 0 bases, J lost 3 bases, and 8 bases lay in between. CDR1 and CDR2 from the germline V gene are MNHEY and SVGAGI. CDR3 sequence: CASSYSGSYTEAFF. The CDR3 region has the DNA TGTGCCAGCAGTTACTCTGGTAGCTACACTGAAGCTTTCTTT.

This clone was recorded only once. The gene calls are TRBV6-5 and TRBJ2-2, with a weak D call TRBD2 (5 bases). With 10 bases removed from V and 1 base from J, the gap between germline ends came to 10 bases. The germline CDR1 and CDR2 sequences are MNHEY and SVGAGI. CDR3 length equals 13 residues. Here the CDR3 DNA reads TGTGCCACAAGTCGGGGGAACACCGGGGAGCTGTTTTTT. Translating gives CATSRGNTGELFF.